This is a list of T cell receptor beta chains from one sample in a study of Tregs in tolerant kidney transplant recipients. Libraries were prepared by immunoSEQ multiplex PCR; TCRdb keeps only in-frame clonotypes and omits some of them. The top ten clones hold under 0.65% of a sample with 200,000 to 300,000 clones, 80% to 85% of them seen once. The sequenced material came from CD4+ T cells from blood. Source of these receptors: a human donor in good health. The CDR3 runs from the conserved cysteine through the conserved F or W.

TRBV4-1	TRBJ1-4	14	CASSQGHDGVKLFF
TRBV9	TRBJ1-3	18	CASSAFGPGRYSGNTIYF
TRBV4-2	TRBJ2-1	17	CASSQGISGSYLNEQFF
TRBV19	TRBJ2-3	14	CASSITGGTDTQYF
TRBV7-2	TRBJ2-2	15	CASSLVPTNTGELFF
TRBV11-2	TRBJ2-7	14	CASSLVGVGYEQYF
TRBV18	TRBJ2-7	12	CASSPGLEEQYF
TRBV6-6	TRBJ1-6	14	CASKEGADNSPLHF
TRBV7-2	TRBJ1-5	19	CASSSRDRGWYMSNQPQHF
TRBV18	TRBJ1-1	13	CASSPPVLSEAFF
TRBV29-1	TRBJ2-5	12	CSVADSRETQYF
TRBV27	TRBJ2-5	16	CASSSQGAIRQETQYF
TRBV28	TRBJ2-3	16	CASSLGPPTSGVGTYF
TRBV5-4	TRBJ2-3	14	CASSSGHRTDTQYF
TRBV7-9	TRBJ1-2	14	CASSLQGRVDGYTF
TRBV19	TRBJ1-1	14	CASSIQGAGTEAFF
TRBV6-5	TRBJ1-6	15	CASSYLTGGNSPLHF
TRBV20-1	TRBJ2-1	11	CSASPRREQFF
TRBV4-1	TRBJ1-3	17	CASSQDGFVFSGNTIYF
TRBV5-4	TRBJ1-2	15	CASSLGQSHFYGYTF
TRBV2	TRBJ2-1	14	CASSGEGQVNEQFF
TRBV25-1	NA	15	CASSEYPGRKYEQYF
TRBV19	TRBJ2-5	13	CASRAEYQETQYF
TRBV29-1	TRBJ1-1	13	CSVAPGLSAEAFF
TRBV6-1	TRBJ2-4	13	CASSGTRADIQYF
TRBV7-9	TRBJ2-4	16	CASSLVALRSKNIQYF
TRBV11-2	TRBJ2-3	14	CASSLSGRDGTQYF
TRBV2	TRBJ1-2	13	CASRSGDRGGYTF
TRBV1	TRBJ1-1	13	CTSSQESATEAFF
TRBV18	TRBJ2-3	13	CASSPFGLDTQYF
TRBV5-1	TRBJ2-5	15	CASSLDPGRSETQYF
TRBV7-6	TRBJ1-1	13	CASRMTENTEAFF
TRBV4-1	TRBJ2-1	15	CASSQDLTSYNEQFF
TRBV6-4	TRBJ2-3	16	CASSDLAISCTDTQYF
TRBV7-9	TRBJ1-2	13	CASSLQGVGGYTF
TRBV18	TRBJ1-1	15	CATFLGGTGNTEAFF
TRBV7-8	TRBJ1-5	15	CASSLERALNQPQHF
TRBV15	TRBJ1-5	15	CATSRDGVRAQPQHF
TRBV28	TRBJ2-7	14	CASSWTQAPYEQYF
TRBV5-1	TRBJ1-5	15	CASSQTGGTNQPQHF
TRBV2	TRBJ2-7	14	CASAGTHLSYEQYF
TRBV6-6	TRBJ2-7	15	CASSYGPGGTNEQYF
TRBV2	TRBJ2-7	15	CASSENGRVMNEQYF
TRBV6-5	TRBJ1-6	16	CASSYFPRGWGSPLHF
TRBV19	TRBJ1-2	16	CASSIPGQEANYGYTF
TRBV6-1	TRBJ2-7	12	CASRAAGRQQYF
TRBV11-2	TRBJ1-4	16	CASSIQTGAMNEKLFF
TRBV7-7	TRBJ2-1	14	CASSPSYSYNEQFF
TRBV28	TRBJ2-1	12	CASTPSYGEQFF
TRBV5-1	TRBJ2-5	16	CASSLANLRGRETQYF
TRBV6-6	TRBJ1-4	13	CASDSRSNEKLFF
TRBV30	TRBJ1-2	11	CAWGQGNGYTF
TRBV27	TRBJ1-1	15	CASSSHTGVKTEAFF
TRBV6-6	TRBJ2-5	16	CASSLKISSRAETQYF
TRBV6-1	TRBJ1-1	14	CASSEMVGTGEAFF
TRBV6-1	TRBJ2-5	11	CASTPHETQYF